Shown below are 8 T cell receptor beta chains from a single sample sequenced in a study of cytomegalovirus exposure and HLA in healthy donors. Vbeta (60) and Jbeta (13) primers were used in the PCR. Sequencing was performed with immunoSEQ multiplex PCR; in TCRdb, only in-frame clones are kept and a portion is missing. This sample has 90,000 to 120,000 clones, with 60% to 85% found just once. Sequencing was done on a sample of PBMCs. The receptors here all came from a female donor in good health and CMV-seropositive.

The genes are TRBV5-6 and TRBJ2-3; D call uncertain. CDR3 length: 15 residues. Trimming stripped 0 bases from V and 4 bases from J, with 12 bases between. Germline lookup yields CDR1 SGHDT and CDR2 YYEEEE. CDR3 amino acids: CASSLGLVTADTQYF. The CDR3 bases are TGTGCCAGCAGCTTGGGTCTAGTTACGGCAGATACGCAGTATTTT.

This clone was detected once. The rearrangement uses TRBV10-3 and TRBJ2-5, with a weak D call TRBD1 (7 bases). Trimming stripped 0 bases from V and 5 bases from J, with 16 bases between. Germline values: CDR1 ENHRY, CDR2 SYGVKD. There are 16 residues in the CDR3. DNA of the CDR3: TGTGCCATCAGTGAGTCGTACCAGGGGGGCCGCGAGACCCAGTACTTC. Protein product: CAISESYQGGRETQYF.

This clone was observed a handful of times. The rearrangement uses TRBV7-3 and TRBJ2-1; TRBD1 is a possible D gene (6 bases). Germline CDR1 is SGHTA and CDR2 is FQGTGA. Trimming removed 5 bases at V and 3 bases at J, with 8 bases between. This CDR3 has 13 amino acids. CDR3 in amino acids: CASSLQGYNEQFF. The CDR3 coding sequence is TGTGCCAGCAGCCTACAGGGCTACAATGAGCAGTTCTTC.

This clone is a singleton in its sample. The rearrangement links TRBV20-1 to TRBJ1-2; the D gene is possibly TRBD1 (5 bases). The CDR3 totals 11 residues. V lost 6 bases, J lost 4 bases, and 9 bases lay in between. CDR1 is DFQATT and CDR2 is SNEGSKA in the germline V gene (reference sequence). The CDR3 region is CSATGGYGYTF. For the CDR3, the DNA is TGCAGTGCAACCGGGGGCTATGGCTACACCTTC.

The chain joins TRBV28 to TRBJ1-1; TRBD1 agrees at 9 bases. J gave up 5 bases and V 10 bases, and 8 bases lay outside the gene matches. The CDR3 sequence is 13 residues long. Germline loops: CDR1 MDHEN, CDR2 SYDVKM. CDR3 DNA sequence: TGTGCCACCAAGACAGGGGGGGGAACTGAAGCTTTCTTT. Translation gives CATKTGGGTEAFF.

As to this clone: One junction end does not reproduce the germline sequence, and a read error may be involved. The chain links TRBV28 to TRBJ2-1, with TRBD2 matching over 13 bases. CDR1 and CDR2 (germline): MDHEN, SYDVKM. CDR3 length: 14 amino acids. The CDR3 region is CASSPGLAGSQTVF. DNA of the CDR3: TGTGCCAGCAGTCCGGGACTAGCGGGATCCCAAACGGTCTTC.

This sequence joins TRBV27 and TRBJ1-5; tentatively, D is TRBD1 (5 bases). Germline loops: CDR1 MNHEY, CDR2 SMNVEV (reference sequence). V was shortened by 6 bases and J by 5 bases, with 20 bases between the two germline ends. The CDR3 has 16 amino acids. DNA of the CDR3: TGTGCCAGCAGCGTATCCGGGGGGGTCGGCTATCAGCCCCAGCATTTT. It encodes CASSVSGGVGYQPQHF.

In DNA, the CDR3 is TGTGCCAGCAGTGAAGCTGCGGCAGGGCTCTACACCTTC. Its translation is CASSEAAAGLYTF. The rearrangement joins TRBV6-1 to TRBJ1-2; tentatively, D is TRBD1 (5 bases). CDR3 length equals 13 residues. Trimming shortened V by 0 bases and J by 10 bases, and 12 bases separated the two germline ends. Germline values: CDR1 MNHNS, CDR2 SASEGT.